This T cell receptor beta chain was identified during a study of early T cells in non-severe SARS-CoV-2 infection. Study summary: Unsorted whole blood bulk RNA was sequenced, with unpaired chains.

This clonotype was seen more than once but under ten times. The target antigen is unknown. The TCR library protocol was used to attach unique molecular identifiers. These identifiers were attached to individual cDNA molecules. TCRdb analysed the 5' RACE reads with MiXCR anew, one entry per CDR3 protein. The profile covers around 80,000 distinct CDR3 sequences, with 13% appearing a single time and approximately 6.5% taken by the ten largest. Notes on the study in general: Reliance on VDJdb matching favored anti-spike CD8 responses; private and CD4 specificities were missed.

V gave up 2 bases and J gave up 3 bases; unmatched junction bases: 5. Germline assignment: CDR1 SGHNT and CDR2 YYREEE (reference sequence). The CDR3 spans 15 residues. The receptor comes from an adult who was a healthcare worker with PCR-confirmed SARS-CoV-2 infection or an uninfected control (not recorded which). This sequence joins TRBV5-4 and TRBJ2-3; TRBD1 matches 8 bases. The sequencing sample was made of whole blood. CDR3 protein: CASSLGGQGTDTQYF. The CDR3 DNA sequence: TGTGCCAGCAGCTTAGGAGGACAGGGAACAGATACGCAGTATTTT.